The 24 T cell receptor beta chains below were found in one sample sequenced in a study of OX40 agonist ivuxolimab in advanced cancers. Libraries were built with the immunoSEQ multiplex PCR assay. In TCRdb, the immuneACCESS table is reduced to in-frame sequences with V and J assigned. These tables do not hold every clone; where another copy was compared, an unresolved V gene accounts for under half, and the others remain unexplained. Here the sample has tens of thousands of clones; about four fifths occur a single time. The ten largest account for around 1.5% of the sample. Material: CD4+ or CD8+ T cells sorted from blood, obtained in a trial of the OX40 agonist ivuxolimab. The origin of the receptors is an adult with an advanced solid tumor such as melanoma, head and neck, liver or kidney cancer.

This chain links TRBV10-1 with TRBJ2-5, with 8 bases identical to TRBD1. Looked up from germline, CDR1 is WNHNN and CDR2 is SYGVQD (reference sequence). Unmatched junction bases numbered 3, after V lost 5 bases and J lost 4 bases. The CDR3 runs to 13 residues. The CDR3 DNA sequence: TGCGCCAGCAGTTCACAGGGGGGAGAGACCCAGTACTTC. Amino acid sequence: CASSSQGGETQYF.

This chain joins TRBV5-8 and TRBJ2-1; D is perhaps TRBD1 or TRBD2 (6 bases each). The CDR3 loop spans 17 amino acids. Germline loops: CDR1 SGHTS, CDR2 YDEGEE. Trimming stripped 3 bases from V and 1 base from J, with 17 bases between. CDR3 protein: CASSSEGLGQSYNEQFF. CDR3 nucleotides: TGTGCCAGCAGCTCGGAGGGCTTGGGACAATCCTACAATGAGCAGTTCTTC.

This chain links TRBV4-3 with TRBJ1-2; perhaps TRBD1 as D (5 bases). The CDR3 spans 14 residues. Germline values: CDR1 LGHNA, CDR2 YSLEER. V shed 0 bases and J shed 3 bases, with 8 bases lying between them. CDR3 nucleotide sequence: TGCGCCAGCAGCCAAGATTCGGGGCACTATGGCTACACCTTC. The encoded protein is CASSQDSGHYGYTF.

This chain uses TRBV11-2 with TRBJ1-5, with D perhaps TRBD1 (6 bases). The CDR3 runs to 15 residues. In germline, CDR1 is SGHAT, CDR2 FQNNGV. Trimming shortened V by 5 bases and J by 5 bases, and 16 bases separated the two germline ends. CDR3 in amino acids: CASSLGGTPYQPQHF. The CDR3 region has the DNA TGTGCCAGCAGCCTAGGGGGGACACCCTATCAGCCCCAGCATTTT.

V gene TRBV28 combines with J gene TRBJ2-7; D possibly corresponds to TRBD1 (5 bases). Germline CDR1 MDHEN, CDR2 SYDVKM. The CDR3 extends over 14 amino acids. Between the trimmed V and J ends, which lost 5 bases and 1 base, there was a span of 12 bases. CDR3 residues: CASSTPGLSYEQYF. In nucleotides, the CDR3 is TGTGCCAGCAGTACCCCAGGGCTATCCTACGAGCAGTACTTC.

This chain joins TRBV14 and TRBJ2-7; TRBD1 matches at 8 bases. The V gene end was trimmed by 4 bases and the J gene end by 6 bases; junction bases not matched to a gene: 5. Looked up from germline, CDR1 is SGHDN and CDR2 is FVKESK. This CDR3 contains 13 residues. The CDR3 protein is CASSLLTGGEQYF. In DNA, the CDR3 is TGTGCCAGCAGCCTCCTTACAGGGGGCGAGCAGTACTTC.

V gene TRBV18 combines with J gene TRBJ1-6; D might be TRBD1 (6 bases). The V gene lost 5 bases and the J gene lost 13 bases, with 15 bases spanning the gap. The CDR3 sequence is 13 residues long. CDR1 and CDR2 from the germline V gene are KGHSH and LQKENI. Here the CDR3 DNA reads TGTGCCAGCTCAGAATTACAGGGTGCGCCCCTCCACTTT. Translated: CASSELQGAPLHF.

The chain links TRBV9 to TRBJ2-2; D is ambiguous. The ends were cut back, 4 bases at V and 0 bases at J, with 4 bases in the middle. CDR3 length: 13 amino acids. Per germline, CDR1 SGDLS and CDR2 YYNGEE. CDR3 sequence: CASSTSNTGELFF. The CDR3, as DNA: TGTGCCAGCAGCACATCGAACACCGGGGAGCTGTTTTTT.

The chain links TRBV7-6 to TRBJ2-7, with D perhaps matching TRBD2 (6 bases). V lost 5 bases and J lost 0, with 17 bases in between. This CDR3 comprises 16 residues. Germline lookup yields CDR1 SGHVS and CDR2 FNYEAQ. The DNA for the CDR3 is TGTGCCAGCAGCGCCGCTTCTTTAGCGGTCTCCTACGAGCAGTACTTC. Amino acid sequence: CASSAASLAVSYEQYF. Full variable domain (remainder filled in from reference TRBV7-6 and TRBJ2-7): GAGVSQSPRYKVTKRGQDVALRCDPISGHVSLYWYRQALGQGPEFLTYFNYEAQQDKSGLPNDRFSAERPEGSISTLTIQRTEQRDSAMYRCASSAASLAVSYEQYFGPGTRLTVT.

This sequence joins TRBV5-1 and TRBJ2-7; 8 nucleotides agree with TRBD2. The junction had 6 bases not matched to a gene; V was cut back by 5 bases and J by 2 bases. Per the germline V gene, CDR1 is SGHRS and CDR2 is YFSETQ. CDR3 length: 14 residues. The CDR3 nucleotides are TGCGCCAGCAGGTCGGGGGGGACTACCTACGAGCAGTACTTC. Protein sequence: CASRSGGTTYEQYF.

The J gene is TRBJ1-2, the V gene TRBV27; a weak D match, TRBD1 (6 bases). With 8 bases removed from V and 8 bases from J, the gap between germline ends came to 27 bases. CDR3 length: 16 residues. Germline V gene lookup returns CDR1 MNHEY and CDR2 SMNVEV (reference sequence). This CDR3 is CASSSTGPRGRGGYTF. The CDR3 nucleotides are TGTGCCAGCTCCTCGACCGGGCCGCGAGGTAGGGGGGGCTACACCTTC.

This clone was detected once. The chain employs TRBV6-5 and TRBJ2-3; the D call may be TRBD1 or TRBD2 (5 bases each). The CDR3 spans 15 residues. Trimming pared 3 bases from V and 4 bases from J, leaving 14 bases between. Germline CDR1 reads MNHEY; CDR2 reads SVGAGI. The CDR3 reads CASSYGGARSDTQYF. Written as DNA, the CDR3 is TGTGCCAGCAGTTATGGGGGAGCTAGGTCAGATACGCAGTATTTT.

This clone has only a few counts. The sample contains more than one DNA sequence encoding this CDR3. The V call is TRBV6-1, the J call TRBJ1-1; possible D gene TRBD1, 6 bases. Per germline, CDR1 MNHNS and CDR2 SASEGT. V was cut by 4 bases and J by 1 base, with 7 bases left in between. There are 13 residues in the CDR3. CDR3 nucleotides: TGTGCCAGCAGTGGGACAGCGAACACTGAAGCTTTCTTT. This gives the protein CASSGTANTEAFF.

The CDR3 sequence is CASSRTAPHRGFNYGYTF. CDR3 bases: TGTGCCAGCAGCCGAACAGCCCCCCACAGGGGTTTCAACTATGGCTACACCTTC. This rearrangement joins TRBV27 to TRBJ1-2, with 7 bases that match TRBD1. The V and J ends lost 6 bases and 2 bases, in that order; junction bases with no gene match: 18. CDR1 is MNHEY and CDR2 is SMNVEV in the germline V gene (reference sequence). The CDR3 covers 18 residues.

The sample holds one count of this clone. This rearrangement joins TRBV11-2 to TRBJ2-7, with TRBD1 as a possible D gene (5 bases). The V end lost 0 bases, the J end lost 3 bases, and 12 bases lay between the germline ends. Germline CDR1 SGHAT, CDR2 FQNNGV. This CDR3 has 15 amino acids. The chain's CDR3 is CASSLDLNRGYEQYF. The CDR3 bases are TGTGCCAGCAGCTTAGACCTCAATAGGGGCTACGAGCAGTACTTC.

This chain uses TRBV7-9 with TRBJ2-7, with 8 nucleotides matching TRBD2. Trimming at V came to 0 bases and at J to 5 bases, leaving 3 bases not matched to a gene. CDR3 size: 14 residues. The germline V gene has CDR1 SEHNR and CDR2 FQNEAQ (reference sequence). The CDR3 bases are TGTGCCAGCAGCTTAGCTGGACTAGCTCACGAGCAGTACTTC. It translates to CASSLAGLAHEQYF.

The chain couples TRBV6-6 to TRBJ1-3, with D perhaps matching TRBD1 (6 bases). Germline assignment: CDR1 MNHNY and CDR2 SVGAGI (reference sequence). The CDR3 consists of 15 residues. V lost 8 bases to trimming and J lost 1 base, with 15 bases between them. CDR3 region: CASLGAVLSGNTIYF. DNA of the CDR3: TGTGCCAGCTTGGGGGCAGTCCTTTCTGGAAACACCATATATTTT.

The rearrangement links TRBV19 to TRBJ2-1; unclear D gene. Trimming removed 3 bases at V and 9 bases at J, with 12 bases between. CDR3 size: 13 residues. Germline V lookup: CDR1 LNHDA, CDR2 SQIVND (reference sequence). The CDR3 sequence is CASSILGMPEQFF. The CDR3 nucleotides read TGTGCCAGTAGTATTTTGGGGATGCCTGAGCAGTTCTTC.

This chain joins TRBV2 and TRBJ1-5; D gene unclear. Trimming took 4 bases from V and 3 from J, leaving 7 bases between them. The germline CDR1 and CDR2 sequences are SNHLY and FYNNEI. This CDR3 has 13 residues. CDR3 nucleotide sequence: TGTGCCAGCAGTGCAGAGCCCAATCAGCCCCAGCATTTT. It codes for CASSAEPNQPQHF. The variable domain in full, completed from reference TRBV2 and TRBJ1-5, reads EPEVTQTPSHQVTQMGQEVILRCVPISNHLYFYWYRQILGQKVEFLVSFYNNEISEKSEIFDDQFSVERPDGSNFTLKIRSTKLEDSAMYFCASSAEPNQPQHFGDGTRLSIL.

About this clone itself: Likely a read error: the CDR3 ends without its conserved phenylalanine or tryptophan. The limits of the CDR3 on the DNA are not certain, so only TCRdb's listed CDR3 is given. V is TRBV7-2 and J is TRBJ2-7; the tabulated D call, TRBD1, remains unverified against the DNA. The length of the CDR3 is 13 amino acids, counting both ends. The germline CDR1 and CDR2 sequences are SGHTA and FQGNSA. Here the CDR3 reads CASSPQGTTSLQD.

The V gene is TRBV19, the J gene TRBJ1-1; the match to TRBD1 covers 9 bases. CDR3 size: 14 residues. With 6 bases clipped from V and 4 bases from J, the junction kept 6 bases outside the gene matches. The germline gives CDR1 LNHDA, CDR2 SQIVND (reference sequence). This chain's CDR3 is CASSSGTGITEAFF. The CDR3 region has the DNA TGTGCCAGTAGCTCCGGGACAGGGATCACTGAAGCTTTCTTT.

The chain has TRBV7-8 and TRBJ2-1; D is uncertain. The length of the CDR3 is 14 residues. Germline V lookup: CDR1 SGHVS, CDR2 FQNEAQ. V dropped 4 bases and J dropped 9 bases, with 16 bases sitting between them. Written as DNA, the CDR3 is TGTGCCAGCAGCTACCACCAGGAGTATAGTGAGCAGTTCTTC. Protein: CASSYHQEYSEQFF.

On this clone itself: A much larger clone sits a single nucleotide away, making a read error possible. Other DNA sequences in the sample encode the same CDR3. The rearrangement links TRBV6-1 to TRBJ1-1, with D possibly being TRBD1 (6 bases). V was shortened by 4 bases and J by 2 bases, with 8 bases between the two germline ends. CDR3 length: 13 residues. From germline, CDR1 is MNHNS and CDR2 SASEGT. The CDR3 coding sequence is TGTGCCAGCAGTGGGACAGTTAACACTGAAGCTTTCTTT. Translating it yields CASSGTVNTEAFF.

The chain is built from TRBV4-3 and TRBJ1-5; D gene uncertain. Germline-derived CDR1 and CDR2 are LGHNA and YSLEER. The CDR3 spans 15 residues. The V gene lost 7 bases and the J gene lost 6 bases, with 19 bases spanning the gap. CDR3 DNA: TGCGCCAGCATCTCAACGAGGGAGAGGAGTCAGCCCCAGCATTTT. Its translation is CASISTRERSQPQHF.